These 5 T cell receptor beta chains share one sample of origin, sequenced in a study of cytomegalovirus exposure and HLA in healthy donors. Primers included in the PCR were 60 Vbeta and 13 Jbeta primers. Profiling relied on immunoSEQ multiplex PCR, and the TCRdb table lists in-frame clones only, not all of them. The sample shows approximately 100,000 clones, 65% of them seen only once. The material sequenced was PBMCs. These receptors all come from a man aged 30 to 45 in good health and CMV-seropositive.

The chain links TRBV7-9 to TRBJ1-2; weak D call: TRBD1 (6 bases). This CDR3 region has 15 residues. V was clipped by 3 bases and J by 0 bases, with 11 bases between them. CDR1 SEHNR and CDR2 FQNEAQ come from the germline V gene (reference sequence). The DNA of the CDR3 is TGTGCCAGCAGCTTCCCGGGGGGCACTAACTATGGCTACACCTTC. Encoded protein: CASSFPGGTNYGYTF.

The CDR3 sequence is CASRDGGHGELFF. The CDR3 nucleotides read TGTGCCAGCAGAGACGGGGGGCACGGGGAGCTGTTTTTT. The chain joins TRBV27 to TRBJ2-2; TRBD2 might be the D (7 bases). Germline CDR1 MNHEY, CDR2 SMNVEV (reference sequence). V was trimmed by 6 bases and J by 7 bases, leaving 12 bases between them. The CDR3 contains 13 residues.

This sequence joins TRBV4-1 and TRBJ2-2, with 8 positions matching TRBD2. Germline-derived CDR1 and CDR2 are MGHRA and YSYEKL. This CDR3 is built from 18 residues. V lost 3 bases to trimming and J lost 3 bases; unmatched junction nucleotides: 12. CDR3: CASSHFQAGGADTGELFF. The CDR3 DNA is TGCGCCAGCAGCCATTTCCAGGCGGGGGGCGCCGACACCGGGGAGCTGTTTTTT.

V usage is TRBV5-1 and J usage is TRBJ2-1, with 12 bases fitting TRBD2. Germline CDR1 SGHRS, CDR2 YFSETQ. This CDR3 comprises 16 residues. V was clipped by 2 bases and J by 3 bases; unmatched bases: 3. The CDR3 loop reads CASSFGLAGHYNEQFF. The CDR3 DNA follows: TGCGCCAGCAGCTTTGGACTAGCGGGGCACTACAATGAGCAGTTCTTC.

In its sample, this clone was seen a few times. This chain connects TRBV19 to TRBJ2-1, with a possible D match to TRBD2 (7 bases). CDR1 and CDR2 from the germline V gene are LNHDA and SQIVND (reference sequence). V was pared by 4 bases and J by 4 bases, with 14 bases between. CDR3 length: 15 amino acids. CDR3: CASSKDGGTYNEQFF. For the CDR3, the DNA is TGTGCCAGTAGTAAGGACGGGGGGACATACAATGAGCAGTTCTTC.